Sequencing of this T cell receptor beta chain was carried out in a study of beta chain features in type 1 diabetes (dated by TCRdb to the late 2010s). Some background on the complete study: Patients and healthy donors did not differ in mean age, gender distribution, total cell number or subset yield. Across all samples, approximately 98,000,000 sorted cells were examined, and cell number per subset correlated strongly with RNA yield. In the study, recently diagnosed type 1 diabetes patients and matched healthy donors were compared on the TCRB repertoires of their sorted circulating CD4+ T cell subsets. Regulatory and stem cell-like memory subsets were obtained from only 8 patients and about eight healthy donors, while naive and central memory subsets were obtained from all 30 or so donors. Here is what the overall study found, with its caveats: In all four CD4+ subsets, TCRB CDR3 length was moderately but significantly shorter in type 1 diabetes patients. HLA sub-analyses involved small numbers of individuals, so any influence of HLA type on TCRB rearrangement remained unresolved. At VDJ recombination sites, type 1 diabetes patients had fewer insertions and more deleted nucleotides, which implies abnormalities in thymic rearrangement. Because cDNA was sequenced instead of genomic DNA, activated cells with high expression could be over-represented, although the groups did not differ in activation or CD3 levels. The naive, central memory and regulatory TCRB repertoires appeared to resemble one another more closely among patients than among healthy donors. Shorter templates might have been favored by PCR, but patient and control samples were amplified and corrected together, so both groups would have been affected equally by any skew.

From V the trimming removes 5 bases and from J it removes 2 bases, while the gene matches leave 6 bases of the junction unaccounted for. The CDR3 measures 14 amino acids from cysteine to phenylalanine. Of all the DNA, just the CDR3 is kept, 42 bases in frame from base 1. The germline V gene sets CDR1 to MNHNS and CDR2 to SASEGT. Comments on this clone: No antigen is known for it. Base quality data are lacking; no much larger clone is found one base away.

From each donor, a single peripheral blood sample of around 120 mL on average was drawn into heparinised tubes. A BD FACSAria II and a panel including CD45RO, CCR7, CD25, CD127, CD95 and CD27 were used to sort naive, central memory, regulatory and stem cell-like memory CD4+ T cells. All sorted populations exceeded 95% purity. PBMCs were isolated right away by Lymphoprep density gradient centrifugation and were stained directly, without culture. So that batch effects would be minimized, each experiment stained and sorted samples in pairs, pairing one healthy donor with one patient. The entire isolated RNA was reverse transcribed using the High Capacity cDNA Reverse Transcription Kit, and thus expressed TCRB transcripts were sequenced. Naive, central memory and regulatory T cell samples underwent deep immunoSEQ sequencing, averaging roughly 3.4 million total reads per sample. After sorted cells were lysed in RLT buffer, RNA was extracted with DNase-treated RNeasy Micro or Mini kits, with the choice depending on cell number. Each cell subset was processed separately to prevent cross-contamination, with patient and healthy donor samples processed together. Using the immunoSEQ multiplex PCR, TCRB sequences were amplified from cDNA into 87-bp fragments spanning the CDR3 region. Sequencing of the amplicons was done on the Illumina HiSeq platform. The published analysis was carried out like this. PCR bias was computationally corrected using synthetic template baselines, reads within Hamming distance 2 were collapsed, and singletons that could not be merged were discarded. Reads were aligned against IMGT to assign V, D and J genes, CDR3 length and insertions or deletions at six rearrangement sites. Within each subset, clonotype counts were normalized to the number of sorted cells before true diversity and Gini coefficients were calculated with the tcR R package. Repertoire sharing was quantified using the overlap coefficient calculated on TCRB nucleotide sequences. This immuneACCESS table, as held by TCRdb, lists in-frame sequences with V and J called but not all clones. Of the missing ones, under half trace to an unresolved V gene in checked studies; the others have no known cause. V and J calls and clone size are as listed in that table; D and trimming were resolved from the DNA. Present in this sample are roughly 140,000 clones, 6.9% of which were seen just once. The top ten constitute roughly 1.4% of the sample.

The specimen sequenced was central memory CD4+ T cells from blood. The chain is assembled from TRBV6-1 and TRBJ2-7; the junction holds 7 bases that match TRBD2. The receptor comes from a woman in her twenties or thirties in good health. The DNA is as follows: TGTGCCAGCAGTTCTAGGACTAGTCCCTACGAGCAGTACTTC. Its translation reads: CASSSRTSPYEQYF.